The 3 T cell receptor beta chains reported below all come from one sample, sequenced in a study of immune cell composition in non-small cell lung cancer. Assay used: immunoSEQ multiplex PCR; TCRdb lists only in-frame clones, some missing. In the table there are 950 or so clones, 82% of which are singletons. Normal lung was sampled as far from the tumour as possible, at least 3 cm. Sequencing was done on a sample of non-adjacent lung tissue. The receptors were sampled from a human donor with non-small cell lung cancer.

This chain uses TRBV4-3 with TRBJ2-5; D call uncertain. The germline V gene encodes CDR1 LGHNA and CDR2 YSLEER. The CDR3 spans 16 residues. V lost 1 base to trimming and J lost 1 base, with 13 bases between them. The CDR3 bases are TGCGCCAGCAGCCAAGGTCTCAGCGACCGCCAAGAGACCCAGTACTTC. Translated: CASSQGLSDRQETQYF.

This chain links TRBV27 with TRBJ2-5, with D possibly being TRBD2 (6 bases). The J call may not be correct, given that the DNA end is closer to TRBJ2-7. CDR3 length: 13 amino acids. CDR1 MNHEY and CDR2 SMNVEV come from the germline V gene (reference sequence). The CDR3 protein is CASSRERDYEQYF. CDR3 nucleotide sequence: TGTGCCAGCAGTCGGGAGAGGGACTACGAGCAGTACTTC.

In its sample, this clone was seen a few times. The chain uses TRBV7-2 and TRBJ2-7; 9 positions agree with TRBD2. Germline-derived CDR1 and CDR2 are SGHTA and FQGNSA. Trimming cost V 5 bases and J 3 bases; bases outside gene matches: 8. The CDR3 loop spans 15 amino acids. This chain's CDR3 is CASSPGASGNYEQYF. The CDR3 nucleotides are TGTGCCAGCAGCCCAGGGGCTAGCGGGAACTACGAGCAGTACTTC.